Presented here are 18 T cell receptor beta chains from one specimen sequenced in a study of shared clonotypes between healthy human individuals. Profiled with immunoSEQ multiplex PCR; TCRdb holds only in-frame clones, not every one. The sample shows some 2.1 million clones, about 95% of them seen only once. Selected positively for CCR7 and CD45RO-negative, naive CD8 cells excluded terminally differentiated effector memory CD45RA+ cells. Sequencing was performed on naive CD8+ T cells sorted from blood. The receptors come from a young man in good health.

This chain connects TRBV28 to TRBJ2-7; D is undetermined. The germline V and J ends were trimmed by 6 bases and 4 bases, with 7 bases remaining between them. This CDR3 is 11 amino acids long. Germline loops: CDR1 MDHEN, CDR2 SYDVKM. The CDR3: CASRDWYEQYF. As DNA, the CDR3 is TGTGCCAGCAGAGACTGGTACGAGCAGTACTTC.

The chain has TRBV6-5 and TRBJ2-7, with D possibly matching TRBD2 (6 bases). The germline V gene has CDR1 MNHEY and CDR2 SVGAGI. Trimming took off 0 bases at V and 7 bases at J, with 13 bases between the two ends. The CDR3 runs to 14 residues. The CDR3 reads CASSYSKWAGEQYF. CDR3 coding DNA: TGTGCCAGCAGTTACTCGAAGTGGGCGGGAGAGCAGTACTTC.

The chain couples TRBV4-1 to TRBJ2-4; D gene unclear. Germline CDR1 is MGHRA and CDR2 is YSYEKL. The length of the CDR3 is 12 residues. Trimming removed 2 bases at V and 8 bases at J, with 7 bases between. CDR3 sequence (DNA): TGCGCCAGCAGCCAAAACGAGGACATTCAGTACTTC. Translation: CASSQNEDIQYF.

In its sample, this clone was seen once. The same CDR3 can be traced to other DNA sequences in this sample. This sequence joins TRBV9 and TRBJ1-1; D gene unclear. The CDR3 consists of 14 residues. CDR1 is SGDLS, CDR2 YYNGEE, per germline. V was trimmed by 0 bases and J by 0 bases, leaving 6 bases between them. The CDR3 region is CASSVVDMNTEAFF. As DNA, the CDR3 is TGTGCCAGCAGCGTAGTTGATATGAACACTGAAGCTTTCTTT.

The chain carries TRBV27 and TRBJ2-7, with D possibly being TRBD2 (5 bases). The V and J ends lost 6 bases and 0 bases respectively, with 9 bases between them. Germline CDR1 MNHEY, CDR2 SMNVEV (reference sequence). This CDR3 contains 13 residues. The CDR3 is CASRIRGSYEQYF. CDR3 nucleotides: TGTGCCAGCAGAATCCGGGGCTCCTACGAGCAGTACTTC.

The gene calls are TRBV6-5 and TRBJ2-2, with D unresolved. The CDR3 is 15 residues long. Trimming took off 5 bases at V and 2 bases at J, with 12 bases between the two ends. Germline V gives CDR1 MNHEY, CDR2 SVGAGI. The DNA of the CDR3 is TGTGCCAGCAGTGCCCCGGACGTAAACACCGGGGAGCTGTTTTTT. Translated: CASSAPDVNTGELFF.

This clone is a singleton in its sample. CDR3 loop: CASSVTGDSGANVLTF. CDR3 nucleotides: TGTGCCAGCAGCGTGACAGGGGACTCTGGGGCCAACGTCCTGACTTTC. The chain has TRBV5-6 and TRBJ2-6; 8 positions agree with TRBD1. The V and J ends lost 4 bases and 0 bases, in that order; junction bases with no gene match: 3. Germline assignment: CDR1 SGHDT and CDR2 YYEEEE. The CDR3 consists of 16 residues.

V and J are TRBV4-1 and TRBJ1-2, with no clear D. Between the trimmed V and J ends, which lost 0 bases and 1 base, there was a span of 9 bases. Germline CDR1 reads MGHRA; CDR2 reads YSYEKL. This CDR3 spans 15 amino acids. In nucleotides, the CDR3 is TGCGCCAGCAGCCAAGAACTAGGATTTAACTATGGCTACACCTTC. Residues: CASSQELGFNYGYTF.

The chain combines TRBV4-1 with TRBJ1-4; 8 bases agree with TRBD1. The CDR3 has 16 residues. Germline V gene data show CDR1 as MGHRA and CDR2 as YSYEKL. The trim removed 0 bases at V and 4 bases at J, leaving 4 bases unmatched. The CDR3 here is CASSQDDRGLNEKLFF. DNA of the CDR3: TGCGCCAGCAGCCAAGATGACAGGGGCCTTAATGAAAAACTGTTTTTT.

This sequence joins TRBV27 and TRBJ2-7, with D possibly being TRBD1 (6 bases). Germline lookup yields CDR1 MNHEY and CDR2 SMNVEV (reference sequence). V lost 2 bases and J lost 6, with 20 bases in between. The CDR3 is 16 residues long. The CDR3 here is CASSLLRTEGSIEQYF. CDR3 bases: TGTGCCAGCAGTTTACTCCGGACAGAAGGTAGCATCGAGCAGTACTTC.

The V gene is TRBV28, the J gene TRBJ1-6, with 7 bases matching TRBD1. Germline CDR1 and CDR2: MDHEN and SYDVKM. The CDR3 sequence is 15 residues long. Unmatched junction bases numbered 10, after V lost 7 bases and J lost 7 bases. CDR3 region: CASTQGVEENSPLHF. The DNA of the CDR3 is TGTGCCAGCACCCAGGGGGTCGAGGAGAATTCACCCCTCCACTTT.

The J gene is TRBJ2-7, the V gene TRBV30; 10 nucleotides match TRBD1. The germline gives CDR1 GTSNPN, CDR2 SVGIG (reference sequence). With 5 bases clipped from V and 4 bases from J, the junction kept 5 bases outside the gene matches. The CDR3 sequence is 13 residues long. The CDR3 spells CAWGTGASYEQYF. The CDR3 DNA reads TGTGCCTGGGGGACAGGGGCCTCGTACGAGCAGTACTTC.

This chain joins TRBV11-2 and TRBJ2-2; 10 bases are shared with TRBD2. J gave up 6 bases and V 5 bases, and 9 bases lay outside the gene matches. Germline assignment: CDR1 SGHAT and CDR2 FQNNGV. The CDR3 contains 16 residues. For the CDR3, the DNA is TGTGCCAGCAGCGAGCCTAGCGGGGGAGGGTCCGGGGAGCTGTTTTTT. It specifies CASSEPSGGGSGELFF.

The chain joins TRBV7-8 to TRBJ2-1; no firm D call. The CDR3 consists of 14 residues. CDR1 and CDR2 (germline): SGHVS, FQNEAQ. Trimming cost V 1 base and J 7 bases, with 11 bases left between them. In nucleotides, the CDR3 is TGTGCCAGCAGCTTAGGAGACTCAGGAAATGAGCAGTTCTTC. Protein sequence: CASSLGDSGNEQFF.

The chain uses TRBV7-8 and TRBJ1-1; TRBD1 is a possible D gene (6 bases). The CDR3 covers 16 residues. V was cut by 0 bases and J by 0 bases, with 11 bases left in between. The germline CDR1 and CDR2 sequences are SGHVS and FQNEAQ. CDR3 residues: CASSLAPGQMNTEAFF. In nucleotides, the CDR3 is TGTGCCAGCAGCTTAGCGCCCGGACAGATGAACACTGAAGCTTTCTTT.

The chain is built from TRBV19 and TRBJ1-1; maybe TRBD1 (5 bases). V was cut by 3 bases and J by 0 bases, with 14 bases left in between. The CDR3 is 16 amino acids. The V gene's germline CDR1 is LNHDA and CDR2 SQIVND (reference sequence). CDR3 coding DNA: TGTGCCAGTAGTATTGGCGGAGGGGAGCTGAACACTGAAGCTTTCTTT. This sequence encodes CASSIGGGELNTEAFF.

The genes are TRBV25-1 and TRBJ2-7; 9 bases align to TRBD1. The CDR3 sequence is 15 residues long. With V trimmed by 1 base and J by 0 bases, 1 base remained unmatched. Germline CDR1 is MGHDK and CDR2 is SYGVNS. The chain's CDR3 is CASSESGQGSYEQYF. CDR3 DNA: TGTGCCAGCAGTGAATCGGGACAGGGCTCCTACGAGCAGTACTTC.

The V and J genes are TRBV28 and TRBJ2-2; no clear D gene. V lost 3 bases to trimming and J lost 5 bases, with 10 bases between them. Germline V gives CDR1 MDHEN, CDR2 SYDVKM. The CDR3 spans 14 residues. CDR3: CASSFMALTGELFF. The CDR3 DNA reads TGTGCCAGCAGTTTTATGGCTTTAACCGGGGAGCTGTTTTTT.